Shown below are 12 T cell receptor beta chains from a single sample sequenced in a study of Tregs in tolerant kidney transplant recipients. Libraries were prepared by immunoSEQ multiplex PCR; TCRdb keeps only in-frame clonotypes and omits some of them. This table holds some 65,000 clones, roughly 84% found once. The sequencing sample was made of CD4+ T cells from blood. The receptors come from a human donor in good health.

The chain is built from TRBV6-1 and TRBJ1-2, with D tentatively TRBD1 (5 bases). V was cut by 5 bases and J by 1 base, with 14 bases left in between. Germline CDR1 is MNHNS and CDR2 is SASEGT. The CDR3 is 15 amino acids. The CDR3 nucleotides read TGTGCCAGCAGTAACCAACTGGGGGGTAACTATGGCTACACCTTC. Its translation: CASSNQLGGNYGYTF.

The rearrangement joins TRBV30 to TRBJ1-5, with D perhaps matching TRBD1 (5 bases). Germline CDR1 GTSNPN, CDR2 SVGIG (reference sequence). This CDR3 contains 13 residues. Trimming removed 8 bases from V and 4 bases from J, with 15 bases in between. CDR3 sequence (DNA): TGTGCCGGGGCGCGTGGACCAAATCAGCCCCAGCATTTT. This sequence encodes CAGARGPNQPQHF.

The chain recombines TRBV9 with TRBJ1-2, with TRBD1 as a possible D gene (5 bases). This CDR3 contains 14 residues. V lost 4 bases, J lost 5 bases, and 15 bases lay in between. The germline gives CDR1 SGDLS, CDR2 YYNGEE. The DNA for the CDR3 is TGTGCCAGCAGCTCAGATGGGGGGAATTATGGCTACACCTTC. Translated, it gives CASSSDGGNYGYTF.

The gene calls are TRBV19 and TRBJ1-5; 7 positions agree with TRBD1. The V gene end was trimmed by 3 bases and the J gene end by 3 bases; junction bases not matched to a gene: 11. The V gene's germline CDR1 is LNHDA and CDR2 SQIVND (reference sequence). The CDR3 covers 17 residues. CDR3 DNA: TGTGCCAGTAGTATTTCCCCAGGGGGGGGCCTCAATCAGCCCCAGCATTTT. Translating gives CASSISPGGGLNQPQHF.

The chain employs TRBV5-1 and TRBJ1-1; 7 bases are a match to TRBD1. J gave up 0 bases and V 4 bases, and 15 bases lay outside the gene matches. The CDR3 sequence is 18 residues long. Per germline, CDR1 SGHRS and CDR2 YFSETQ. The CDR3 loop reads CASSPNRGTRAMNTEAFF. CDR3 nucleotide sequence: TGCGCCAGCAGCCCTAACAGGGGTACCCGGGCGATGAACACTGAAGCTTTCTTT.

V usage is TRBV18 and J usage is TRBJ1-2; D is unclear. Germline values: CDR1 KGHSH, CDR2 LQKENI. V was pared by 3 bases and J by 14 bases, with 19 bases between. The CDR3 length is 13 residues. In DNA, the CDR3 is TGTGCCAGCTCACCCGGACGTTTAGGACGTTTGACCTTC. Amino acids: CASSPGRLGRLTF.

This rearrangement joins TRBV29-1 to TRBJ2-3; 7 bases line up with TRBD2. V lost 3 bases, J lost 2 bases, and 20 bases stayed unmatched. The germline CDR1 and CDR2 sequences are SQVTM and ANQGSEA. The CDR3 consists of 19 residues. This CDR3 is CSVDPNGAGVVSNTDTQYF. Here the CDR3 DNA reads TGCAGCGTTGACCCGAACGGGGCGGGGGTGGTAAGTAACACAGATACGCAGTATTTT.

The rearrangement uses TRBV5-1 and TRBJ2-3, with no clear D. CDR1 SGHRS and CDR2 YFSETQ come from the germline V gene. The CDR3 length is 14 residues. V shed 0 bases and J shed 1 base, with 6 bases lying between them. The CDR3 is CASSLDGGTDTQYF. The CDR3 DNA is TGCGCCAGCAGCTTGGATGGGGGCACAGATACGCAGTATTTT.

The CDR3 loop reads CASSLDFSGNEQYF. CDR3 sequence (DNA): TGTGCCAGCAGCTTAGACTTCTCCGGGAACGAGCAGTACTTC. The chain joins TRBV7-2 to TRBJ2-7, with D possibly TRBD2 on 5 matching bases. The germline V gene has CDR1 SGHTA and CDR2 FQGNSA. Trimming took 1 base from V and 5 from J, leaving 12 bases between them. The CDR3 covers 14 residues.

The chain is built from TRBV4-2 and TRBJ2-7; D is uncertain. The CDR3 runs 15 residues. Trimming removed 4 bases at V and 6 bases at J, with 19 bases between. Germline CDR1 LGHNA, CDR2 YNFKEQ. CDR3 in amino acids: CASSRELGSTTEQYF. Here the CDR3 DNA reads TGTGCCAGCAGCCGAGAGCTAGGGTCTACCACCGAGCAGTACTTC.

Note on this clone: Other DNA sequences in this specimen translate into the identical CDR3. The rearrangement joins TRBV7-2 to TRBJ2-5, with D perhaps assigned TRBD1 or TRBD2 (6 bases each). The germline V gene encodes CDR1 SGHTA and CDR2 FQGNSA. V was pared by 1 base and J by 4 bases, with 13 bases between. This CDR3 spans 15 amino acids. The CDR3 spells CASSLEGGRVETQYF. The CDR3 DNA is TGTGCCAGCAGCTTAGAAGGGGGGCGGGTAGAGACCCAGTACTTC.

The table lists this clone with a count of one. Here the CDR3 reads CASSQGGTGNQETQYF. The DNA of the CDR3 is TGTGCCAGCAGCCAAGGGGGGACAGGGAATCAAGAGACCCAGTACTTC. The rearrangement uses TRBV4-2 and TRBJ2-5; 9 bases agree with TRBD1. V lost 1 base and J lost 2; bases outside the gene matches: 5. The germline V gene has CDR1 LGHNA and CDR2 YNFKEQ. The CDR3 contains 16 residues.